This T cell receptor (beta chain) was recovered during a study of T cells in Graves' hyperthyroidism and ophthalmopathy (dated by TCRdb to about 2019). Broadly, across the study: Peripheral blood was collected at initial diagnosis, before any treatment. TCR Vbeta CDR3 sequencing of roughly 140 peripheral blood samples (under 45 ophthalmopathy, 75 to 85 hyperthyroidism and roughly 17 progressor patients) is reported in the paper. The 95 to 100 discovery patients were randomly divided into training and test sets at a 7:3 ratio. TCR V-J signatures able to tell the groups apart were searched for in a discovery cohort of around 95 patients, of whom under 45 had Graves' ophthalmopathy and around 58 had stable Graves' hyperthyroidism. In addition, the study compared T-cell repertoires in thyroid tissue and in blood from five to seven Graves' hyperthyroidism patients. Prospective prediction of ophthalmopathy was tested in an independent validation cohort consisting of some 20 hyperthyroidism patients and about 17 patients who later progressed to ophthalmopathy. After sampling, hyperthyroidism patients received methimazole starting at 30 mg daily, and ophthalmopathy patients received high-dose intravenous methylprednisolone.

In this sample, this clonotype turned up many times. Its target antigen remains unknown. It has no much larger one-base neighbor in the sample; base qualities were not kept. Hyperthyroidism patients were aged 18 to 65 years and newly diagnosed, with disease duration of less than 2 months. The study excluded patients with uncontrolled infections, other autoimmune diseases, pregnancy or lactation. Clinical symptoms, serum thyroxine and TRAb, thyroid ultrasound, and orbital computed tomography formed the basis for the diagnoses. Blood from progressor patients was collected at the time of first diagnosis with hyperthyroidism, before any ophthalmopathy symptoms had appeared. PBMCs were isolated from about 10 ml of fresh peripheral blood by Ficoll-Paque density gradient centrifugation. Progressor patients were defined as those initially diagnosed with Graves' hyperthyroidism in whom ophthalmopathy developed during follow-up. Total RNA was extracted with Trizol reagent, and quality was checked on an Agilent 2100 Bioanalyzer.

What the research found in general, with its limitations: In validation, the model predicted progression to ophthalmopathy a median of around 6.5 months before onset, with about 67% sensitivity and 72.22% specificity. Blood samples also contained most of the expanded thyroid clonotypes (frequency above 0.001), which suggests that blood repertoires may reflect thyroid immune responses. Ophthalmopathy was separated from stable hyperthyroidism by a 13 V-J signature model, with approximately 89% sensitivity and 81% to 82% specificity obtained in cross-validation and 80%/75% obtained in testing. No statistical method was used to fix the sample size in advance, and group allocation was not hidden from the investigators.

Amplification of TCR beta CDR3 regions was carried out from RNA transcripts. The first round of RT-PCR for the TCR CDR3 was performed with the HTBI primer set and the Qiagen OneStep RT-PCR kit. Libraries were constructed in a second round of multiplex PCR, after which size selection and purification were performed. Sequencing of the libraries was done on an Illumina HiSeq2000 using paired-end 100 bp reads. The authors processed their data as follows. SOAPnuke was used to process the raw data, removing reads that contained adapters or uncalled bases, had a mean Phred below 15, or lacked an exact match to the constant primer or identifier. COPE v1.2.5 was used to merge the high-quality paired reads, and each unique nucleotide sequence was defined as a clonotype. Clonotypes were aligned to IMGT TRBV, TRBD and TRBJ reference segments using MiTCR v1.1. The analysis included only V-J combinations with a frequency above 0.0001, which together covered approximately 99% of the repertoires. The TCS score was defined as the ratio of F50 (clonal expansion) to E x V (chaos), calculated using BLOSUM62-based TCRdist between CDR3 peptides within each V-J. Welch's t-statistics and random forest reduced around 510 V-J features to roughly 13, which were used in a naive Bayes classifier (R e1071). TCRdb reanalyzed the raw reads on its own, using fastp at Q25 for trimming and MiXCR for clone calling, and kept in-frame beta chains. Entries are consolidated by CDR3 protein sequence, retaining the most common genes and DNA. TCRdb, not the authors, supplied the V and J calls. The sample has over 200,000 distinct CDR3 sequences on record, approximately 15% of them singletons. The ten top clones hold 13% of the sample.

Sequenced: blood. The TCR originated in a woman aged 40 to 50 with Graves' hyperthyroidism that later progressed to Graves' ophthalmopathy.

The DNA sequence is TGTGCCGGACCGTTCGGGACGCCCCTAGGTCCAGATACGCAGTATTTT. Its protein product is CAGPFGTPLGPDTQYF. The sequence joins TRBV7-9 to TRBJ2-3, with the D call tentatively TRBD1 or TRBD2, each fitting 5 bases. Counted from cysteine to phenylalanine, this CDR3 has 16 amino acids. Only CDR3 DNA is held: 48 bases, read in frame from base 1. V and J lose 11 bases and 4 bases, and a span of 25 bases separates them. Per the germline V gene (reference sequence), SEHNR is the CDR1 and FQNEAQ is the CDR2.